These T cell receptor beta chains were read from a single sample in a study of blood T cell repertoires in COVID-19. Only in-frame clones appear in the TCRdb table, and some are missing; sequencing was by immunoSEQ multiplex PCR. The table records about 280,000 clones, about 83% of them present only once. Sequenced material: PBMCs or T cells enriched from blood (not recorded which). Every receptor here comes from a woman in her thirties or forties who had recovered from COVID-19. CDR3s include the opening cysteine and the closing phenylalanine or tryptophan. Each record gives: V gene, J gene, clone size, CDR3 protein. Clone size is not always given. Where it is, it says once, few, many or a class for expanded clones.

>TRBV28|TRBJ1-1|NA
CASSSAGTGGLNTEAFF
>TRBV7-2|TRBJ1-3|NA
CASSRDSGAGNTIYF
>TRBV6-5|TRBJ1-5|NA
CASSYSTGGQPQHF
>TRBV28|TRBJ2-2|NA
CASTLDGRGTGELFF
>TRBV2|TRBJ2-7|NA
CASSERWGRSPEQYF
>TRBV24-1|TRBJ2-1|NA
CATSDPVGQHNEQFF
>TRBV7-2|TRBJ1-1|NA
CASSLAPQMNTEAFF
>TRBV25-1|TRBJ2-2|NA
CASSPLLGAGGFTGELFF
>TRBV27|TRBJ2-1|NA
CASSLSGSYNEQFF
>TRBV18|TRBJ1-1|NA
CASSPSREAAFF
>TRBV2|TRBJ2-5|NA
CASSATSGRRETQYF
>TRBV19|TRBJ2-1|NA
CASSIDASGKVNEQFF
>TRBV7-8|TRBJ1-5|NA
CASSGTGDRVVQPQHF
>TRBV7-9|TRBJ1-2|NA
CASSLGAVGYTF
>TRBV27|TRBJ1-5|NA
CASGRTEPYSNQPQHF
>TRBV18|TRBJ2-7|NA
CASSPERGEQYF
>TRBV6-6|TRBJ1-1|NA
CASRPGQGNTEAFF
>TRBV28|TRBJ2-7|NA
CASSLSGLAGRLYF
>TRBV12-3/TRBV12-4|TRBJ1-1|NA
CATKRGANTEAFF
>TRBV27|TRBJ2-7|NA
CASGLAGVLQYF
>TRBV28|TRBJ1-2|NA
CASTTAQGALSGYTF
>TRBV7-8|TRBJ1-5|few
CASSLGGLLSNQPQHF
>TRBV5-1|TRBJ2-3|NA
CASSPLGTDTQYF
>TRBV10-3|TRBJ1-1|NA
CAISARQNVNTEAFF
>TRBV7-8|TRBJ2-7|NA
CASSRYRDSGGRYEQYF
>TRBV6-6|TRBJ1-5|once
CASGTGGGQPQHF
>TRBV19|TRBJ2-1|NA
CASSIVPSGSSSYNEQFF
>TRBV27|TRBJ2-3|NA
CASSPGGRSGTDTQYF
>TRBV5-1|TRBJ2-1|NA
CASSFMLAGGVYNEQFF
>TRBV2|TRBJ2-5|once
CASSANLRLAGETQYF
>TRBV9|TRBJ2-7|NA
CASSTRTGFTYEQYF
>TRBV5-1|TRBJ2-3|NA
CASSLAWGGTDTQYF
>TRBV14|TRBJ2-3|once
CASSPFSSGSTDTQYF
>TRBV7-6|TRBJ2-2|NA
CASSPVGGGRNTGELFF
>TRBV19|TRBJ2-1|NA
CATMPGTSEYNEQFF
>TRBV21-1|TRBJ2-5|NA
CASSPEGTGKETQYF